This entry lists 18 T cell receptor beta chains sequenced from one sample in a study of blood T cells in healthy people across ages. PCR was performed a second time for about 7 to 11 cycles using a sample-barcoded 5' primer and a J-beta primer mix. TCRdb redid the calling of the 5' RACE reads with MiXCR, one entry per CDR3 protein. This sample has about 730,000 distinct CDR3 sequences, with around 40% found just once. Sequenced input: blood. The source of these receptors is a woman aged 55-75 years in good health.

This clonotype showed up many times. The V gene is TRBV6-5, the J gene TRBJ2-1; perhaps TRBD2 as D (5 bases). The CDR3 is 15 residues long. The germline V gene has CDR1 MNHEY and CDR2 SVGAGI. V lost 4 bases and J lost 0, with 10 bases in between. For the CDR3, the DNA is TGTGCCAGCAGTTGGACGGGGAACTCCTACAATGAGCAGTTCTTC. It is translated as CASSWTGNSYNEQFF.

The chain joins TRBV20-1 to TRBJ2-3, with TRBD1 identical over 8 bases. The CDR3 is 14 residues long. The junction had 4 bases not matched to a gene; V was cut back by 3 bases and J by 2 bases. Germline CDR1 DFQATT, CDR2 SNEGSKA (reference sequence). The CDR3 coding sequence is TGCAGTGCTAGTAGACAGGGGTTCACAGATACGCAGTATTTT. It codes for CSASRQGFTDTQYF.

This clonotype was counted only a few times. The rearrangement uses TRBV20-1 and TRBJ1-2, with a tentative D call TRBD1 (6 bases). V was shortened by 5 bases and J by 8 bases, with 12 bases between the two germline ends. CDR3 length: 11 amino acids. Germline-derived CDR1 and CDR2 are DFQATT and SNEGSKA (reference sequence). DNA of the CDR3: TGCAGTGCTTCGACCCAGGGGGGCTACACCTTC. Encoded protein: CSASTQGGYTF.

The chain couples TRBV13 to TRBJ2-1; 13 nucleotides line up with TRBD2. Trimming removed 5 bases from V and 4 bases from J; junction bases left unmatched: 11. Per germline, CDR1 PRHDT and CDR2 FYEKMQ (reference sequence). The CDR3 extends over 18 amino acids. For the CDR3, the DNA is TGTGCCAGCAGCCTTCGGACTAGCGGGAGTGAAGTATACAATGAGCAGTTCTTC. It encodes CASSLRTSGSEVYNEQFF.

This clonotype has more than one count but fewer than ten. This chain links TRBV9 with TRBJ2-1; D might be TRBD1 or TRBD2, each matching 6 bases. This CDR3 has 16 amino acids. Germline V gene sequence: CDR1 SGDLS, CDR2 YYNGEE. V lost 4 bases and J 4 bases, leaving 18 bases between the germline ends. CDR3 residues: CASSPKWGALYNEQFF. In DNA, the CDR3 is TGTGCCAGCAGCCCAAAGTGGGGGGCCCTTTACAATGAGCAGTTCTTC.

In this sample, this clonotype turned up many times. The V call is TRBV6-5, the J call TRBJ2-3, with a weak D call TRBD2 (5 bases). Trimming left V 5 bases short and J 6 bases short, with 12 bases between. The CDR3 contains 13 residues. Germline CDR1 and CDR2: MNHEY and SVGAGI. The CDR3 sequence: CASSPLEADTQYF. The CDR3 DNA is TGTGCCAGCAGTCCTCTGGAGGCTGATACGCAGTATTTT.

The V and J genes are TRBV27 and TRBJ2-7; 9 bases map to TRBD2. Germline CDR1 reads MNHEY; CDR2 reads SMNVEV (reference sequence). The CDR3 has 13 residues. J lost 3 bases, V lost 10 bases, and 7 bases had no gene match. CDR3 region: CATRRLAVYEQYF. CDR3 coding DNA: TGTGCCACCAGGCGACTAGCGGTCTACGAGCAGTACTTC.

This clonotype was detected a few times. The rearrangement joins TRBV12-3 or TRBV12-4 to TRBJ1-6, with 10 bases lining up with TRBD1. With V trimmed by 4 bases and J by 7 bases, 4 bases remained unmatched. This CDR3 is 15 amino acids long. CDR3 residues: CASSWGTGDNSPLHF. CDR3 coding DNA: TGTGCCAGCAGTTGGGGGACAGGGGACAATTCACCCCTCCACTTT.

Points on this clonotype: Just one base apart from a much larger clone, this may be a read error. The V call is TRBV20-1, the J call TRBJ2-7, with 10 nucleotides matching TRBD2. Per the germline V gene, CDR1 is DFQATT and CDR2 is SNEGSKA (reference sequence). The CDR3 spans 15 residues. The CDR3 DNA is TGCAGTGCTAGCTCGGGACTAGCGATCTCCTACGGGCAGTACTTC. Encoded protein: CSASSGLAISYGQYF.

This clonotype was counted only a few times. CDR3 loop: CASSFTIGTFNEKLFF. The CDR3 DNA reads TGTGCCAGCAGCTTTACGATCGGGACCTTCAATGAAAAACTGTTTTTT. The chain joins TRBV7-2 to TRBJ1-4; D possibly corresponds to TRBD1 (5 bases). V lost 3 bases and J 5 bases, leaving 16 bases between the germline ends. The CDR3 is 16 amino acids. CDR1 and CDR2 (germline): SGHTA, FQGNSA.

The CDR3 sequence is CATSPKVPGQGEAGTQYF. The CDR3 nucleotides are TGTGCCACCAGCCCTAAAGTCCCGGGACAGGGGGAGGCGGGTACGCAGTATTTT. The chain joins TRBV15 to TRBJ2-3, with TRBD1 matching 11 bases. J was trimmed by 8 bases and V by 5 bases; bases with no gene match: 18. Germline values: CDR1 LNHNV, CDR2 YYDKDF (reference sequence). This CDR3 spans 18 amino acids.

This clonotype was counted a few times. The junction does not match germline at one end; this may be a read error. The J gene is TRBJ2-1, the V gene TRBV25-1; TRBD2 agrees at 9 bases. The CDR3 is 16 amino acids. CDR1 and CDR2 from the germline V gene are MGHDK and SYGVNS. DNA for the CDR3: TGTGCCAGCGGTCCGATAGCGGGAGTGGGGAACAATGAGCAGTTTTTC. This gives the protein CASGPIAGVGNNEQFF.

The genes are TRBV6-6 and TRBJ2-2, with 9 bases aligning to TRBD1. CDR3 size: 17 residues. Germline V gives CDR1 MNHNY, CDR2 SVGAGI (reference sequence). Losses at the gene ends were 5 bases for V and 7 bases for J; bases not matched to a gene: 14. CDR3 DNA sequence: TGTGCCAGCAGTCCGTCCCTCACAGGGGGCTGGGGCGGGGAGCTGTTTTTT. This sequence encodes CASSPSLTGGWGGELFF.

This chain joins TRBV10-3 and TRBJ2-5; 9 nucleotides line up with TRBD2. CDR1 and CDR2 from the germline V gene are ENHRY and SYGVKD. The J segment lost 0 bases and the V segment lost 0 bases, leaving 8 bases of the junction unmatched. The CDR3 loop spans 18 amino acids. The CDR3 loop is CAISESFGSGSYQETQYF. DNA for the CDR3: TGTGCCATCAGTGAGTCGTTTGGTAGCGGGAGCTACCAAGAGACCCAGTACTTC.

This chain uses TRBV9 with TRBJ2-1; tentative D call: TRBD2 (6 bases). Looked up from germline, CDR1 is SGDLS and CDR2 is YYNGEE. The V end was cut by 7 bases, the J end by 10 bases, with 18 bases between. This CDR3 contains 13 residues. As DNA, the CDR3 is TGTGCCAGCGGGCAGGGAACTGCGGGGGAGCAGTTCTTC. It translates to CASGQGTAGEQFF. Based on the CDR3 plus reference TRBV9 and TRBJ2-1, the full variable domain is DSGVTQTPKHLITATGQRVTLRCSPRSGDLSVYWYQQSLDQGLQFLIQYYNGEERAKGNILERFSAQQFPDLHSELNLSSLELGDSALYFCASGQGTAGEQFFGPGTRLTVL.

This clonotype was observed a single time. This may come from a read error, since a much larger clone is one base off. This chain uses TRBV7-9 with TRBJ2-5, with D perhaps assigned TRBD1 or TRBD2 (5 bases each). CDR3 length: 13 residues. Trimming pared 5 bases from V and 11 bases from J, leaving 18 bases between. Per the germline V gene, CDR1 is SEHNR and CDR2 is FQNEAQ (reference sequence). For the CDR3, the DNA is TGTGCCAGCAGCCGGGGACGGAACAATGAGCAGTACTTC. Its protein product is CASSRGRNNEQYF.

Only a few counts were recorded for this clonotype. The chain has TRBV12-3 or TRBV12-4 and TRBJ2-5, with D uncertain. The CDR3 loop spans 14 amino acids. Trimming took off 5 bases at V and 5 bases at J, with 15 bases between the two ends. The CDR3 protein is CASSPPSPRETQYF. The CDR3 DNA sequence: TGTGCCAGCAGTCCCCCGAGCCCGAGGGAGACCCAGTACTTC.

CDR3 nucleotides: TGTGCCAGCTCACCACTAACGGGAGGAGACTATGGGCCCTATGGCTACACCTTC. This translates into CASSPLTGGDYGPYGYTF. V and J are TRBV18 and TRBJ1-2; no reliable D call. In germline, CDR1 is KGHSH, CDR2 LQKENI. V was trimmed by 1 base and J by 4 bases, leaving 22 bases between them. The CDR3 sequence is 18 residues long.